The T cell receptor beta chain described here comes from a study of identifying expanded T cells in peripheral blood. To note about this clone: The antigen is not known.

Data came from immunoSEQ multiplex PCR; TCRdb stores just in-frame clones and leaves some out. The data hold 50,000 to 60,000 clones, with 82% observed a single time. General study points: Across healthy donors, higher total template counts meant significantly greater two-week count variance.

CDR1 SGDLS and CDR2 YYNGEE come from the germline V gene. V lost 6 bases and J 5 bases, leaving 14 bases between the germline ends. This CDR3 has 14 amino acids. V gene TRBV9 combines with J gene TRBJ2-2; no firm D call. The sequence came from a person between 18 and 70 years old in good health. Sequencing input: blood. The CDR3 DNA is TGTGCCAGCACTCGGAACTCCCTGACCGGGGAGCTGTTTTTT. Encoded protein: CASTRNSLTGELFF.